A single sample gave rise to the 10 T cell receptor beta chains below, sequenced in a study of regulatory T cells in long-lasting Graves disease. Time point noted: newly diagnosed GD, antithyroid drugs for less than 3 months. Construction of the TCR library relied on RNA isolated from PBMCs. Libraries of TCR beta came from iRepertoire HTBI primers plus Arm-PCR of CDR3 regions. TCRdb analysed the multiplex PCR reads with MiXCR anew, one entry per CDR3 protein. Of 420,000 or so distinct CDR3 sequences in the sample, around 17% were seen once. In addition, the sample was reused for a study of T cells in Graves' hyperthyroidism and ophthalmopathy.

This specimen was peripheral blood mononuclear cells (PBMCs), taken at new diagnosis, from a patient treated with antithyroid drugs. Receptors originate from a woman between 18 and 29 years old with Graves disease.

This clonotype appeared many times. The chain couples TRBV10-2 to TRBJ2-1; no firm D call. V was trimmed by 3 bases and J by 5 bases, leaving 8 bases between them. CDR3 length equals 13 residues. The germline gives CDR1 WSHSY, CDR2 SAAADI. For the CDR3, the DNA is TGCGCCAGCAGTGACTGGCGAAACAATGAGCAGTTCTTC. Protein product: CASSDWRNNEQFF.

This clonotype has just a few counts. The chain uses TRBV20-1 and TRBJ1-4; no clear D gene. This CDR3 comprises 13 residues. CDR1 is DFQATT and CDR2 is SNEGSKA in the germline V gene (reference sequence). Trimming stripped 6 bases from V and 8 bases from J, with 16 bases between. The CDR3 DNA sequence: TGCAGTGCGCGGACTACTCCCGAGGAAAAACTGTTTTTT. It specifies CSARTTPEEKLFF.

This clonotype was counted only a few times. The rearrangement uses TRBV12-3 or TRBV12-4 and TRBJ1-1, with D perhaps matching TRBD1 (6 bases). The CDR3 contains 11 residues. V dropped 7 bases and J dropped 8 bases, with 11 bases sitting between them. CDR3 DNA sequence: TGTGCCAGCAAACGAGGACAGGAAGCTTTCTTT. Its translation is CASKRGQEAFF.

The J gene is TRBJ2-7, the V gene TRBV7-3; the D is unclear. V dropped 0 bases and J dropped 5 bases, with 8 bases sitting between them. This CDR3 region has 13 residues. Germline CDR1 SGHTA, CDR2 FQGTGA. This chain's CDR3 is CASSLTGANEQYF. DNA of the CDR3: TGTGCCAGCAGCTTAACAGGTGCGAACGAGCAGTACTTC.

This clonotype was detected many times. CDR3 loop: CASSLSSGRYEQYF. The CDR3 DNA reads as TGTGCCAGCAGCTTATCTAGCGGGAGGTACGAGCAGTACTTC. The chain employs TRBV7-2 and TRBJ2-7; 11 bases agree with TRBD2. CDR3 size: 14 residues. Germline CDR1 reads SGHTA; CDR2 reads FQGNSA. Trimming cost V 2 bases and J 4 bases; bases outside gene matches: 1.

This clonotype was seen many times. The chain is built from TRBV6-1 and TRBJ2-3; D remains ambiguous. The CDR3 length is 15 residues. The germline CDR1 and CDR2 sequences are MNHNS and SASEGT. Trimming stripped 6 bases from V and 2 bases from J, with 15 bases between. This chain's CDR3 is CASRGRRWDTDTQYF. CDR3 in DNA: TGTGCCAGCAGGGGTAGGCGGTGGGACACAGATACGCAGTATTTT.

This clonotype was seen at least ten times. The chain uses TRBV30 and TRBJ2-7; TRBD2 agrees at 10 bases. This CDR3 has 17 residues. CDR1 GTSNPN and CDR2 SVGIG come from the germline V gene (reference sequence). The V gene end was trimmed by 1 base and the J gene end by 1 base; junction bases not matched to a gene: 10. In nucleotides, the CDR3 is TGTGCCTGGAGTGGGGGACTAGCGAAAACCTTTTCCTACGAGCAGTACTTC. Residues: CAWSGGLAKTFSYEQYF.

This clonotype appeared many times. V is TRBV28 and J is TRBJ2-1; TRBD2 is a possible D gene (6 bases). V was trimmed by 4 bases and J by 4 bases, leaving 11 bases between them. Germline V lookup: CDR1 MDHEN, CDR2 SYDVKM. This CDR3 has 14 amino acids. CDR3 amino acids: CASSSPAGYNEQFF. For the CDR3, the DNA is TGTGCCAGCAGTTCCCCCGCGGGGTACAATGAGCAGTTCTTC.

With regard to this clonotype: The junction differs from germline at one of its ends, possibly a read error. The J gene is TRBJ1-1, the V gene TRBV6-1; TRBD1 agrees at 7 bases. The CDR3 sequence is 15 residues long. The V gene's germline CDR1 is MNHNS and CDR2 SASEGT. The CDR3 DNA follows: TGTGCCAGCATATCCCTACAGGGGCTGTACACTAAAGCTTTCTTT. As protein: CASISLQGLYTKAFF.

In this sample, this clonotype turned up many times. V gene TRBV28 combines with J gene TRBJ2-7; D is undetermined. The CDR3 extends over 13 amino acids. Trimming stripped 2 bases from V and 2 bases from J, with 7 bases between. Germline CDR1 and CDR2: MDHEN and SYDVKM. The CDR3 protein is CASSLNSPYEQYF. Here the CDR3 DNA reads TGTGCCAGCAGTTTAAACAGTCCCTACGAGCAGTACTTC.